This record looks at one TCR beta chain sequence and its context. Its antigen is still unknown. These data belong to a study of OX40 agonist ivuxolimab in advanced cancers. Across the study: Ivuxolimab, which is an agonistic anti-OX40 (CD134) antibody, was administered to the patients. Mean age around 60 years, range about 23 to 80; 82.7% male. Study outcomes and limitations: Those patients achieving a partial response at 0.1-3.0 mg/kg showed among the lowest clonal expansion.

Collection of blood occurred at baseline, at cycle 4 day 1, and at cycle 7 day 1. Method: immunoSEQ multiplex PCR; TCRdb's copy keeps in-frame clones and lacks some. This sample has about 82,000 clones; approximately 87% occur once, and the top ten carry approximately 0.79%. The CDR3 is 17 residues long. The germline CDR1 and CDR2 sequences are SGHNT and YYREEE (reference sequence). V lost 0 bases to trimming and J lost 1 base, with 13 bases between them. This receptor was taken from an adult with an advanced solid tumor such as melanoma, head and neck, liver or kidney cancer. The V call is TRBV5-4, the J call TRBJ2-2, with D possibly matching TRBD2 (7 bases). The sample here was CD4+ or CD8+ T cells sorted from blood, taken in a trial of the OX40 agonist ivuxolimab. CDR3 protein: CASSLARGGGNTGELFF. Here the CDR3 DNA reads TGTGCCAGCAGCTTGGCCAGGGGAGGGGGGAACACCGGGGAGCTGTTTTTT. The variable domain in full, completed from reference TRBV5-4 and TRBJ2-2, reads ETGVTQSPTHLIKTRGQQVTLRCSSQSGHNTVSWYQQALGQGPQFIFQYYREEENGRGNFPPRFSGLQFPNYSSELNVNALELDDSALYLCASSLARGGGNTGELFFGEGSRLTVL.